The present T cell receptor (beta chain) was sequenced within a study of blood T cell repertoires in COVID-19. Study summary: Acute and convalescent COVID-19 samples came from the United States, Italy and Spain.

In the original workflow: Counts of nucleated cells, estimated from reference gene primer amplification, were obtained. The data were produced by immunoSEQ multiplex PCR, yet TCRdb's version contains in-frame clones alone and is incomplete. Clone size and V and J calls were adopted from that table, with D and trimming inferred from the DNA. The sample lists 90,000 to 120,000 clones; around 82% were seen once. The germline V gene encodes CDR1 LGHDT and CDR2 YNNKEL (reference sequence). V was clipped by 3 bases and J by 4 bases, with 21 bases between them. The CDR3 is 18 residues long. What was sequenced was peripheral blood. The receptor was isolated from a human donor in a cohort sampled during active COVID-19. The chain couples TRBV3-1 (or the pseudogene TRBV3-2) to TRBJ2-2, with a weak D call TRBD2 (5 bases). CDR3 loop: CASSQMDSGLGLTGELFF. The CDR3 DNA reads TGTGCCAGCAGCCAGATGGACTCCGGTTTAGGGCTCACCGGGGAGCTGTTTTTT.